The rows below give T cell receptor beta chains drawn from one sample of a study of blood T cell repertoires in COVID-19. Some clones are missing from TCRdb's copy, which holds only in-frame ones; the method was immunoSEQ multiplex PCR. The sample holds about 330,000 clones, 70% to 90% seen once. Material: PBMCs or T cells enriched from blood (not recorded which). These receptor sequences come from a woman aged 30 to 39 who had recovered from COVID-19. CDR3s include the opening cysteine and the closing phenylalanine or tryptophan. A D gene is named only where the DNA matches it firmly. Clone size is given for some rows only: seen once, a few or many times, or a class if the clone is expanded.

V	size	D	J	CDR3	DNA
TRBV7-3	few	NA	TRBJ1-1	CASSLTGTTGNTEAFF	TGTGCCAGCAGCTTAACGGGAACCACAGGGAACACTGAAGCTTTCTTT
TRBV23-1	NA	TRBD1	TRBJ1-2	CASSRQTGGADYGYTF	TGCGCCAGCAGTCGCCAGACAGGGGGCGCTGACTATGGCTACACCTTC
TRBV6-5	NA	TRBD1	TRBJ1-1	CASSYNPGGAITEAFF	TGTGCCAGCAGTTACAACCCAGGGGGCGCTATCACTGAAGCTTTCTTT
TRBV5-1	NA	TRBD1	TRBJ1-1	CASSLEEGAWEAFF	TGCGCCAGCAGCTTGGAAGAGGGGGCGTGGGAAGCTTTCTTT
TRBV28	NA	NA	TRBJ1-4	CASNLGVGVGTNEKLFF	TGTGCCAGCAACCTAGGCGTAGGCGTTGGAACTAATGAAAAACTGTTTTTT
TRBV5-1	NA	NA	TRBJ1-1	CASSTNTEAFF	TGCGCCAGCAGCACAAACACTGAAGCTTTCTTT
TRBV7-2	NA	NA	TRBJ1-5	CASSPGVYQPQHF	TGTGCCAGCAGCCCCGGGGTCTATCAGCCCCAGCATTTT
TRBV2	NA	NA	TRBJ2-1	CASSPGVGYNEQFF	TGTGCCAGCAGCCCGGGGGTCGGATACAATGAGCAGTTCTTC
TRBV5-1	NA	TRBD1	TRBJ2-5	CASSLRAGQGQETQYF	TGCGCCAGCAGCTTGAGGGCCGGACAGGGTCAAGAGACCCAGTACTTC
TRBV6-5	NA	TRBD1	TRBJ1-1	CASSYSGQQNTEAFF	TGTGCCAGCAGTTACTCGGGACAGCAGAACACTGAAGCTTTCTTT
TRBV7-2	once	NA	TRBJ2-5	CASSLNSSPETQYF	TGTGCCAGCAGCCTAAATAGCTCTCCAGAGACCCAGTACTTC
TRBV2	NA	NA	TRBJ1-2	CASIVTSDNYGYTF	TGTGCCAGCATTGTGACATCCGATAACTATGGCTACACCTTC
TRBV5-1	NA	NA	TRBJ1-1	CASSGLGSQVNTEAFF	TGCGCCAGCAGCGGACTCGGGAGCCAGGTGAACACTGAAGCTTTCTTT
TRBV5-1	NA	TRBD1	TRBJ1-2	CASSPDRGNYGYTF	TGCGCCAGCAGCCCGGACAGGGGAAACTATGGCTACACCTTC